The sequence of this T cell receptor (beta chain) was determined in a study of sequential checkpoint blockade in melanoma. Study as a whole: First-line arms were nivolumab then ipilimumab, or the reverse, randomized 1:1. Both treatment sequences were followed by maintenance nivolumab.

The CDR3 has 15 amino acids. J gave up 6 bases and V 8 bases, and 10 bases lay outside the gene matches. Germline lookup yields CDR1 MNHEY and CDR2 SMNVEV (reference sequence). Treatment here: randomized to nivolumab then ipilimumab (arm A) or the reverse (arm B). No patient had prior DNA-damaging chemotherapy. PBMC sorting kept live CD3+CD8+ cells without CD19 or CD56. Assay: immunoSEQ multiplex PCR; the TCRdb copy retains only in-frame clones and omits some. Seen here are roughly 8,400 clones, around 79% observed once, and the top ten hold 15% to 20%. This TCR derives from a human donor with melanoma. Sequencing was performed on CD8+ T cells sorted from blood (inferred from file names), taken from a patient given nivolumab and ipilimumab in sequence. The V and J genes are TRBV27 and TRBJ1-5; 10 bases fit TRBD1. CDR3 sequence reads: CASGWPGTGVQPQHF. DNA of the CDR3: TGTGCCAGCGGCTGGCCCGGGACAGGGGTTCAGCCCCAGCATTTT.